These T cell receptor beta chains were read from a single sample in a study of cytomegalovirus exposure and HLA in healthy donors. The repertoire was sequenced with immunoSEQ multiplex PCR; TCRdb's copy has only in-frame clones and lacks some. The sample holds around 99,000 clones, less than 85% seen once. Sequencing used PBMCs. The source is a man younger than 35 in good health and CMV-seronegative. CDR3s include the opening cysteine and the closing phenylalanine or tryptophan. A D gene is named only where the DNA matches it firmly. Clone size is given for some rows only: seen once, a few or many times, or a class if the clone is expanded.

clone_size,v_call,j_call,d_call,cdr3_nt,cdr3_aa
NA,TRBV6-4,TRBJ2-2,NA,TGTGCCAGCAGCTTCCGTACAGGGTCCGGGGAGCTGTTTTTT,CASSFRTGSGELFF
NA,TRBV11-1,TRBJ1-1,TRBD1,TGTGCCAGCAGCGTAGGACAGGGGGACACTGAAGCTTTCTTT,CASSVGQGDTEAFF
NA,TRBV4-1,TRBJ2-5,NA,TGCGCCAGCAGCCGAGGGAGCTTCGGAGAGACCCAGTACTTC,CASSRGSFGETQYF
NA,TRBV7-3,TRBJ2-3,TRBD1,TGTGCCAGCAGCTTAGAGGGGGGGGACAGGGGGCTAGGTACGCAGTATTTT,CASSLEGGDRGLGTQYF
NA,TRBV19,TRBJ2-1,TRBD2,TGTGCCAGTAGTAGCGGGGGAGACTACAATGAGCAGTTCTTC,CASSSGGDYNEQFF
few,TRBV6-1,TRBJ1-6,TRBD1,TGTGCCAGCAGTGAAGTAGTTAGGGGACAGACTCACTTT,CASSEVVRGQTHF
NA,TRBV2,TRBJ1-1,NA,TGTGCCAGCAGAAATTTTGCGGGGAACACTGAAGCTTTCTTT,CASRNFAGNTEAFF
NA,TRBV7-9,TRBJ2-7,TRBD1,TGTGCCAGCAGCTTAGGACAGGGGGAATCCTACGAGCAGTACTTC,CASSLGQGESYEQYF
NA,TRBV9,TRBJ2-2,NA,TGTGCCAGCAGCGTAGTTCAGGTCGGGGAGCTGTTTTTT,CASSVVQVGELFF
few,TRBV6-5,TRBJ2-3,TRBD2,TGTGCCAGCAGTTACTCAGCGGGGGTTTCAGATACGCAGTATTTT,CASSYSAGVSDTQYF
NA,TRBV15,TRBJ1-5,TRBD1,TGTGCCACCAGCAGAGATCTGCCACAGGGGGCTCAGCCCCAGCATTTT,CATSRDLPQGAQPQHF